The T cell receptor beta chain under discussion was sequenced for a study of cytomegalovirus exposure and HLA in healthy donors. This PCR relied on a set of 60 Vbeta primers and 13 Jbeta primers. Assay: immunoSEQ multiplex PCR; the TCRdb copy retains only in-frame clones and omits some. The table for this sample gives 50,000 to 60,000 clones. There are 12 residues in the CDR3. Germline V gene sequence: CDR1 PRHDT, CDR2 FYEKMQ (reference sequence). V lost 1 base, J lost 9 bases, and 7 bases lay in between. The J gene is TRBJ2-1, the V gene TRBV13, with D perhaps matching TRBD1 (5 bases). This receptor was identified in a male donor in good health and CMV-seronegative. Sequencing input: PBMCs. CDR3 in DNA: TGTGCCAGCAGCTTAGTTCAGGGTGAGCAGTTCTTC. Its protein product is CASSLVQGEQFF.